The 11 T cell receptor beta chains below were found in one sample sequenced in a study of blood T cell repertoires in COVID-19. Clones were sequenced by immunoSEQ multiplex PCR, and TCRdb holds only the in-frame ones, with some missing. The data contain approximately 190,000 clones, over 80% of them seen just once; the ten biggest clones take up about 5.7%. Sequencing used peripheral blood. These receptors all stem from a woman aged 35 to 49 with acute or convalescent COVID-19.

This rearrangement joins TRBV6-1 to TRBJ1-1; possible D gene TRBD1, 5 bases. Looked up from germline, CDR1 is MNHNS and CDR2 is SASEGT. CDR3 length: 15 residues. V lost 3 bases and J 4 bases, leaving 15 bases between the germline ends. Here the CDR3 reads CASSEARATRTEAFF. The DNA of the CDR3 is TGTGCCAGCAGTGAGGCCAGGGCGACACGCACTGAAGCTTTCTTT.

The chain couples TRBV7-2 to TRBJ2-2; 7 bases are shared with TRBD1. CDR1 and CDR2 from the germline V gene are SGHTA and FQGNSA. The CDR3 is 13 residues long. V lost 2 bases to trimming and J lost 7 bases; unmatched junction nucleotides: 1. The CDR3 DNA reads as TGTGCCAGCAGCTTAAGGGACAGCGGGGAGCTGTTTTTT. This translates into CASSLRDSGELFF.

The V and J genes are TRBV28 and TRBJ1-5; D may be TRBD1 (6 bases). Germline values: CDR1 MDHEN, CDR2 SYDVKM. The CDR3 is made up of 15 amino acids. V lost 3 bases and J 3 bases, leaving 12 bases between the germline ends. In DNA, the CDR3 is TGTGCCAGCAGTTTGCCCCAGGGGCCCAATCAGCCCCAGCATTTT. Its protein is CASSLPQGPNQPQHF.

The DNA of the CDR3 is TGTGCCACAGGGACAGCTCATAATTCACCCCTCCACTTT. Its protein is CATGTAHNSPLHF. The rearrangement links TRBV6-5 to TRBJ1-6; TRBD1 agrees at 7 bases. The V segment lost 10 bases and the J segment 5 bases; nucleotides outside the gene matches: 5. CDR1 is MNHEY and CDR2 is SVGAGI in the germline V gene. CDR3 length equals 13 residues.

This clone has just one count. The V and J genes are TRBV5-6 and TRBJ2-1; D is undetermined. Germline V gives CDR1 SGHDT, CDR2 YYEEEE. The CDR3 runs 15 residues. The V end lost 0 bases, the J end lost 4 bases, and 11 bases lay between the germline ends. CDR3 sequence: CASSLGLDYYNEQFF. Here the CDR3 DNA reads TGTGCCAGCAGCTTGGGGCTAGATTATTACAATGAGCAGTTCTTC.

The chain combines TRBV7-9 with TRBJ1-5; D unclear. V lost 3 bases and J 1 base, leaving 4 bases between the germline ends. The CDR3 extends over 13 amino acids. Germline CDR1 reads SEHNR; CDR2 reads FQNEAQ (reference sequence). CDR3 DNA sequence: TGTGCCAGCAGCTTGGAGAGCAATCAGCCCCAGCATTTT. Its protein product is CASSLESNQPQHF.

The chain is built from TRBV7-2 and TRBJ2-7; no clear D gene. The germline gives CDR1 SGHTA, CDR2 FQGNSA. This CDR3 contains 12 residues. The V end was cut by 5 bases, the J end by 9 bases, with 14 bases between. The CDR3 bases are TGTGCCAGCAGCACGAGTGAACCCGCGCAGTACTTC. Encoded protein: CASSTSEPAQYF.

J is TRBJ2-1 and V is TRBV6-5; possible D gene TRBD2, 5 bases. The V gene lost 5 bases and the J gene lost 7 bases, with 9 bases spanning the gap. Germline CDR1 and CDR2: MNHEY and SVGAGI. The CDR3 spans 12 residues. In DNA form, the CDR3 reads TGTGCCAGCAGTCGTTCGGGGAATGAGCAGTTCTTC. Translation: CASSRSGNEQFF.

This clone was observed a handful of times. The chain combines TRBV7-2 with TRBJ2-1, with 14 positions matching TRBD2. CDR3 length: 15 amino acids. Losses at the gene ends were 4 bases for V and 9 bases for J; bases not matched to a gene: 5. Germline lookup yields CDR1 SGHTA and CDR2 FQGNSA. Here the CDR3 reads CASSSGLAGGSEQFF. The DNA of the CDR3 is TGTGCCAGCAGCTCCGGACTAGCGGGAGGCAGTGAGCAGTTCTTC.

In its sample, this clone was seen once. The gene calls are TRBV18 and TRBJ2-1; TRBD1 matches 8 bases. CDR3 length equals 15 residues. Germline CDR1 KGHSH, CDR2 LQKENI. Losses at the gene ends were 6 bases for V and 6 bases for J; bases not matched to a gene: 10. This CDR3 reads CASSQSRGTGNEQFF. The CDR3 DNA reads TGTGCCAGCTCGCAGTCTCGCGGGACAGGCAATGAGCAGTTCTTC.

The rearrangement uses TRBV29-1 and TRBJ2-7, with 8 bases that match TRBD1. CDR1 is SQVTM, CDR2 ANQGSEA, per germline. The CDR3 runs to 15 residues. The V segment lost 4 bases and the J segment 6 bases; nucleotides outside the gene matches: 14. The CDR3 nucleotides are TGCAGCGTTGTGGGGCCGGGTGGGACAGGTGGCGAGCAGTACTTC. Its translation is CSVVGPGGTGGEQYF.